This T cell receptor beta chain was captured in a study of T cell repertoires in cytomegalovirus infection. About the research overall: Signatures in public TCR beta sequences pointed to both CMV infection and matching HLA type.

In TCRdb, the reads were re-called with MiXCR into one record per CDR3 protein. The sample shows roughly 310,000 distinct CDR3 sequences, roughly 15% of them seen only once. Turning to this clonotype: The antigen remains undetermined.

Study-level findings and limits: HLA-C-restricted CMV clonotypes gave the most frequent clonotype in two of eight donors. Pooled public TCR beta family frequency picked out CMV carriers with the relevant HLA.

CDR1 and CDR2 from the germline V gene are SGHVS and FNYEAQ. This CDR3 is 14 amino acids long. Trimming cost V 8 bases and J 5 bases, with 16 bases left between them. The receptor was isolated from a human donor in good health (CMV status not recorded). Some clones in this sample may be carry-over from other donors' samples. Sequencing was done on a sample of PBMCs. The rearrangement links TRBV7-6 to TRBJ2-1, with D perhaps assigned TRBD1 or TRBD2 (5 bases each). Here the CDR3 reads CASGLGRLDNEQFF. CDR3 coding DNA: TGTGCCAGCGGACTGGGGCGTTTGGACAATGAGCAGTTCTTC. Full variable domain (missing parts from reference TRBV7-6 and TRBJ2-1): GAGVSQSPRYKVTKRGQDVALRCDPISGHVSLYWYRQALGQGPEFLTYFNYEAQQDKSGLPNDRFSAERPEGSISTLTIQRTEQRDSAMYRCASGLGRLDNEQFFGPGTRLTVL.